Listed here is a single TCR beta chain. This entry is derived from a study of blood T cell repertoires in COVID-19. Study summary: Collection of acute and convalescent COVID-19 samples took place in the United States, Italy and Spain.

As processed by the authors: How many nucleated cells were present was estimated from reference gene primer amplification. Sequenced by immunoSEQ multiplex PCR; TCRdb stores in-frame clones only, minus some. The DNA was the basis for D and trimming; V, J and clone size are from that table. The sample lists just under 350,000 clones, about 87% occurring once. CDR1 MNHEY and CDR2 SVGAGI come from the germline V gene. V lost 6 bases to trimming and J lost 5 bases; unmatched junction nucleotides: 7. The length of the CDR3 is 13 residues. Seattle patients were enrolled while actively infected and followed longitudinally.

Sequencing input: peripheral blood. The clonotype comes from a woman between 50 and 59 years old with COVID-19, enrolled during active disease. This sequence joins TRBV6-5 and TRBJ2-7; TRBD1 matches at 7 bases. CDR3 sequence reads: CASRPRGGHEQYF. The CDR3 DNA reads TGTGCCAGCAGGCCCAGAGGGGGCCACGAGCAGTACTTC.